This T cell receptor (beta chain) originates from a study of STAT5B mutations in CD4+ large granular lymphocyte leukemia. Study overall: Among healthy donors, a particular HLA allele went with more CDR3 'QG' motifs.

Regarding this clone: Its antigen is not known.

Study processing details: The detection floor for productive clonotype frequency was 2.59 x 10-5. Libraries were prepared by immunoSEQ multiplex PCR; TCRdb keeps only in-frame clonotypes and omits some of them. V, J and clone size reflect that table, while D and trimming were determined from the DNA. The repertoire holds more than 30,000 clones, with roughly nine tenths as singletons. Germline-derived CDR1 and CDR2 are ENHRY and SYGVKD. The V segment lost 10 bases and the J segment 4 bases; nucleotides outside the gene matches: 6. This CDR3 region has 15 residues. Study observations and caveats: About 26% of private leukemic clonotypes occurred rarely in other patients' non-leukemic repertoires. Top patient clones used TRBV06 genes more often: 8/27 versus 2/35 in controls.

This receptor was obtained from a human donor in good health. The sample taken for sequencing was CD4+ T cells from blood buffy coats. The chain has TRBV10-3 and TRBJ2-5; 16 bases agree with TRBD2. The DNA for the CDR3 is TGTGCCACAGGGACTAGCGGGAGGGGGTCAGAGACCCAGTACTTC. Protein: CATGTSGRGSETQYF.